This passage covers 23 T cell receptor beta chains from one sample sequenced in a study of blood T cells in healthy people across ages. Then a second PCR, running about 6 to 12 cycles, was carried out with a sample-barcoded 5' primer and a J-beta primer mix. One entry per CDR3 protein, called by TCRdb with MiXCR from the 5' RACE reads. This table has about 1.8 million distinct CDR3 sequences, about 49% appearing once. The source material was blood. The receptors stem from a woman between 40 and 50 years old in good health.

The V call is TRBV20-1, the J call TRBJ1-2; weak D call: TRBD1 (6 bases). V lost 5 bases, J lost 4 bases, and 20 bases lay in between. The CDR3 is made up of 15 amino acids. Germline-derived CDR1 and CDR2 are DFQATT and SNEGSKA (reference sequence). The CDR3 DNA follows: TGCAGTGCTTCTCGCGGAAGGACAGCGGTCTATGGCTACACCTTC. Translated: CSASRGRTAVYGYTF.

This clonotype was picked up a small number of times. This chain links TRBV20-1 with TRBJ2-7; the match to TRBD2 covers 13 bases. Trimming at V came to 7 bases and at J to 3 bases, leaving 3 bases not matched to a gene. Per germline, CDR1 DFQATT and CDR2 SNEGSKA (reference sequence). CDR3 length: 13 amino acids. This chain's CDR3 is CSGRLAGGYEQYF. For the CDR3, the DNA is TGCAGTGGTCGACTAGCGGGGGGCTACGAGCAGTACTTC.

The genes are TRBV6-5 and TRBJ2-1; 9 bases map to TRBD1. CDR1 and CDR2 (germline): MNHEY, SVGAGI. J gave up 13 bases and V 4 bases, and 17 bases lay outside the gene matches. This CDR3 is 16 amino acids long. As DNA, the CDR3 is TGTGCCAGCAGTTCTACCGGGACAGGGTTGAGAAAGACCCAGTTCTTC. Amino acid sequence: CASSSTGTGLRKTQFF.

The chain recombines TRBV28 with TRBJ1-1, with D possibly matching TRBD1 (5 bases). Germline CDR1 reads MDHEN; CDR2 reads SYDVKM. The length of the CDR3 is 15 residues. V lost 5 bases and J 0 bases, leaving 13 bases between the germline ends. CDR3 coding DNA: TGTGCCAGCAGTACCCGACAGTCAATGAACACTGAAGCTTTCTTT. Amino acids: CASSTRQSMNTEAFF.

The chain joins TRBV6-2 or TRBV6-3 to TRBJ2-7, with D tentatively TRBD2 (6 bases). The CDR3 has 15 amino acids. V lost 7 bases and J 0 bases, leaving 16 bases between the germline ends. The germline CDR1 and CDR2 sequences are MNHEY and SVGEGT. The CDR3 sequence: CASKKPGVSSYEQYF. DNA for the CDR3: TGTGCCAGCAAAAAGCCGGGAGTTAGCTCCTACGAGCAGTACTTC.

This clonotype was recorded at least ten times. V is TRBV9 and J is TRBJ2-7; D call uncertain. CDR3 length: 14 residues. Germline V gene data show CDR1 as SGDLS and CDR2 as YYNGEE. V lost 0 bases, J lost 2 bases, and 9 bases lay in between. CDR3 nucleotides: TGTGCCAGCAGCGTAGACTACGCAGCCTACGAGCAGTACTTC. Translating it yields CASSVDYAAYEQYF.

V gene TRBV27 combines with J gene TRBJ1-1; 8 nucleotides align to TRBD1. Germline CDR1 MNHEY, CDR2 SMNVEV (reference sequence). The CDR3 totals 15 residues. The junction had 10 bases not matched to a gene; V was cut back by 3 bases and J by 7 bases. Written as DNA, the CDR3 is TGTGCCAGCAGTTTCCCGGGACAGGTGGCGCGTGAAGCTTTCTTT. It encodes CASSFPGQVAREAFF.

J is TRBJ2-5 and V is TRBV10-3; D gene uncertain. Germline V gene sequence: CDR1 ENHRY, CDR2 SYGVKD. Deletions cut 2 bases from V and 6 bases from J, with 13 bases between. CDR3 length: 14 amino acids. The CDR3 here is CAISEAVGMQTQYF. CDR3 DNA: TGTGCCATCAGTGAGGCGGTGGGTATGCAGACCCAGTACTTC.

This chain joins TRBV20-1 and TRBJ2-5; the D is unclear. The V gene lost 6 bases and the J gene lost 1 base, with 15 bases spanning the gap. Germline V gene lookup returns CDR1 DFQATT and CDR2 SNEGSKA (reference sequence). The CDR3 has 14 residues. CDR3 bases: TGCAGTGCAACTGACAACGTAGCCCAAGAGACCCAGTACTTC. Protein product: CSATDNVAQETQYF.

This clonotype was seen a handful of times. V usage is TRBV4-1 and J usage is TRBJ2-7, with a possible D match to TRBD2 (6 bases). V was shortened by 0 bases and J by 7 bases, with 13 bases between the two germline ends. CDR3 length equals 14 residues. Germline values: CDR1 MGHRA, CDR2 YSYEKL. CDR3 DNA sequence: TGCGCCAGCAGCCAAGATCACATCGGGGGTGAGCAGTACTTC. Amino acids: CASSQDHIGGEQYF.

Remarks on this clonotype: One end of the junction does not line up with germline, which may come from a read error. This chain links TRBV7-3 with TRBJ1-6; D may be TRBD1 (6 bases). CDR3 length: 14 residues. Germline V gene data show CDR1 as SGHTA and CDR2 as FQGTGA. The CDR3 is CARSPGGSNSALHF. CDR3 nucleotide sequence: TGTGCCAGGAGCCCCGGGGGCAGTAATTCAGCCCTCCACTTT.

In DNA, the CDR3 is TGTGCCAGCAGCATACGCTTCAGGGTTTACAATGAGCAGTACTTC. This translates into CASSIRFRVYNEQYF. This sequence joins TRBV5-8 and TRBJ2-1; the D gene is possibly TRBD1 (5 bases). The DNA end is more similar to TRBJ2-7, so the J call may be wrong. The CDR3 spans 15 residues. Per the germline V gene, CDR1 is SGHTS and CDR2 is YDEGEE.

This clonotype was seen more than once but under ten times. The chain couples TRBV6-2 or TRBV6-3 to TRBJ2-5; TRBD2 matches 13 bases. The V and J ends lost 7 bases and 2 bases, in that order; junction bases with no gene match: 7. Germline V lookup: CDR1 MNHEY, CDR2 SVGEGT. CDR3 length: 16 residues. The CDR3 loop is CASKKGLAGDQETQYF. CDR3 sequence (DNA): TGTGCCAGCAAGAAAGGACTAGCGGGAGATCAAGAGACCCAGTACTTC.

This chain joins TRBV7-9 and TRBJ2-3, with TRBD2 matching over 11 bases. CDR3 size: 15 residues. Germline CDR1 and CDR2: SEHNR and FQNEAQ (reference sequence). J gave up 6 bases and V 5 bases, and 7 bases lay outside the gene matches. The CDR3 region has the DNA TGTGCCAGCAGCCATAGCGGGGGGGCGTCGGATACGCAGTATTTT. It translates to CASSHSGGASDTQYF. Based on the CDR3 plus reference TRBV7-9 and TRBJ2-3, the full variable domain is DTGVSQNPRHKITKRGQNVTFRCDPISEHNRLYWYRQTLGQGPEFLTYFQNEAQLEKSRLLSDRFSAERPKGSFSTLEIQRTEQGDSAMYLCASSHSGGASDTQYFGPGTRLTVL.

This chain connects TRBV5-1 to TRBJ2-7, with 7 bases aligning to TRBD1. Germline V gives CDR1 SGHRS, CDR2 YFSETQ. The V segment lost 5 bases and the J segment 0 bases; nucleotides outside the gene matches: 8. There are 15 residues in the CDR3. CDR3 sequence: CASRTGNIYSYEQYF. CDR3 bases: TGCGCCAGCAGGACAGGGAATATTTACTCCTACGAGCAGTACTTC.

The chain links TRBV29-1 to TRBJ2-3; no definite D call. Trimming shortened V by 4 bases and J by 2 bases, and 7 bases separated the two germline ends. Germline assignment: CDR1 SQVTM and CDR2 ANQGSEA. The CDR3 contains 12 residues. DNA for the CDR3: TGCAGCGTTGTCCCCTACACAGATACGCAGTATTTT. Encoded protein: CSVVPYTDTQYF.

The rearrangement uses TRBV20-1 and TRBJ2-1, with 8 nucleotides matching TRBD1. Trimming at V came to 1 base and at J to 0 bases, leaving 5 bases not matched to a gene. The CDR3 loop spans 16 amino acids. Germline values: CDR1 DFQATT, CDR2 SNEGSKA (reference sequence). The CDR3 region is CSARGRTGLSYNEQFF. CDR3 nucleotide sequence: TGCAGTGCTAGAGGGCGGACAGGGCTCTCCTACAATGAGCAGTTCTTC.

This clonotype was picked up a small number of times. The CDR3 loop reads CASTKGLDVAGANVLTF. DNA of the CDR3: TGTGCCAGCACCAAGGGACTAGATGTAGCTGGGGCCAACGTCCTGACTTTC. The chain couples TRBV6-2 or TRBV6-3 to TRBJ2-6, with TRBD2 matching over 8 bases. The CDR3 consists of 17 residues. Germline V CDR1 and CDR2: MNHEY, SVGEGT. V lost 7 bases and J lost 2; bases outside the gene matches: 10.

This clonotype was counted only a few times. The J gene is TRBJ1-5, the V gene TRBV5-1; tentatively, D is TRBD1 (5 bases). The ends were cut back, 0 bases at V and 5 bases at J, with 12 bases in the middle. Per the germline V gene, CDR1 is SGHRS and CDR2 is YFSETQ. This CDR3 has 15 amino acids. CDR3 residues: CASSLEGRADQPQHF. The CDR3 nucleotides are TGCGCCAGCAGCTTGGAGGGCAGGGCCGATCAGCCCCAGCATTTT.

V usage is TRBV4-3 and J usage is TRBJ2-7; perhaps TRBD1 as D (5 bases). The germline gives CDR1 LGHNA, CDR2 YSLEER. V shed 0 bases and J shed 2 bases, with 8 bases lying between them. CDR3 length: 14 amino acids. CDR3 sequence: CASSQEKGPYEQYF. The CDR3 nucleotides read TGCGCCAGCAGCCAAGAGAAGGGGCCCTACGAGCAGTACTTC.

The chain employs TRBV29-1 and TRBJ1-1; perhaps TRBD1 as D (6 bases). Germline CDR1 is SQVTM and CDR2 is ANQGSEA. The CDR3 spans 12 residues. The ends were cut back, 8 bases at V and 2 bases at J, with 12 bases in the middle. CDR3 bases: TGCAGCTCCCTAGGGGGAAACACTGAAGCTTTCTTT. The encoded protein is CSSLGGNTEAFF.

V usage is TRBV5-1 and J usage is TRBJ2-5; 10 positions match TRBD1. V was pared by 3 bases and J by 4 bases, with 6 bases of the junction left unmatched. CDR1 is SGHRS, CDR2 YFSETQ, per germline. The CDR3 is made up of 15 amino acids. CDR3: CASSSGQGRIETQYF. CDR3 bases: TGCGCCAGCAGCTCGGGACAGGGGAGAATAGAGACCCAGTACTTC.

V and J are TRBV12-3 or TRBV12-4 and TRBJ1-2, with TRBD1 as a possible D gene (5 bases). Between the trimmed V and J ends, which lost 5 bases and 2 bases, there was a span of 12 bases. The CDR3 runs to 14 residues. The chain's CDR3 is CASSRDWGNYGYTF. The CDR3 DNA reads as TGTGCCAGCAGTCGGGACTGGGGGAACTATGGCTACACCTTC.